The clone carrying this T cell receptor (beta chain) was seen only once. This sample was taken from a study of control samples from healthy donors and cancer patients. The method was immunoSEQ multiplex PCR; TCRdb's version includes in-frame clones alone and lacks a portion of them. The sample includes some 160,000 clones, approximately 90% of them seen just once. The CDR3 has 18 amino acids. With 2 bases removed from V and 2 bases from J, the gap between germline ends came to 20 bases. CDR1 is SEHNR, CDR2 FQNEAQ, per germline (reference sequence). Sequencing was performed on blood. This TCR was sampled from a woman aged 25-40 years in good health. The chain recombines TRBV7-9 with TRBJ2-3, with D uncertain. The CDR3 loop is CASSLRRSRVVLTDTQYF. The CDR3 coding sequence is TGTGCCAGCAGCTTAAGAAGGAGCCGAGTCGTCCTCACAGATACGCAGTATTTT.